This TCR beta chain comes out of a study of shared clonotypes between healthy human individuals. Study-level information: Researchers assigned three CD4 naive, three CD4 memory, two CD8 naive and one CD8 memory plate to each donor. Broader study findings: Clonotypes shared by all four sorted-subset donors had higher generation probabilities than non-shared clonotypes.

Concerning this clone: Antigen: not known.

The table came from immunoSEQ multiplex PCR; TCRdb's copy has only in-frame clones and leaves some out. The table records fewer than 1.6 million clones, 98% of them present only once. This receptor was taken from a man under 40 in good health. Sequencing was done on a sample of naive CD4+ T cells sorted from blood. Subset here: CD45RA+ positively selected.

The CDR3 loop is CASSKGPGQGTSAEAFF. CDR3 DNA sequence: TGCGCCAGCAGCAAGGGCCCGGGACAGGGTACAAGCGCTGAAGCTTTCTTT. The rearrangement uses TRBV5-1 and TRBJ1-1; 9 bases match TRBD1. Germline V lookup: CDR1 SGHRS, CDR2 YFSETQ. V was clipped by 4 bases and J by 6 bases; unmatched bases: 16. This CDR3 is 17 amino acids long.